This section outlines one T cell receptor (beta chain) sequence together with its context. Its antigen remains unknown. The sample originates from a study of a mutant IDH1 vaccine in newly diagnosed glioma. Overall study: In weeks 1, 3, 5, 7, 11, 15, 19 and 23, patients were immunized, eight times in all. Treated patients showed a male proportion of about 62%, a female proportion of 37.5%, and a mean age of 40.4 years.

The time point denotes: week 23, last vaccination. One vaccine dose held 300 ug of mutant IDH1 20-mer peptide and came with topical imiquimod. TCRdb's table, derived via immunoSEQ multiplex PCR, lists solely in-frame clones and lacks some. The sample shows some 42,000 clones, 65% to 80% of them seen only once. The CDR3 loop spans 14 amino acids. The germline gives CDR1 SNHLY, CDR2 FYNNEI. Trimming took off 6 bases at V and 4 bases at J, with 13 bases between the two ends. General study findings and limits: Induction of immune responses by the vaccine occurred in about 93% of patients. Apparently unrelated to pseudoprogression were changes in the top peripheral T cell clonotypes.

The J gene is TRBJ1-5, the V gene TRBV2; D perhaps matches TRBD1 (5 bases). The receptor comes from a man in his forties or fifties with glioma. Sequences were derived from PBMCs, sampled from a glioma patient whose treatment included an IDH1 peptide vaccine. CDR3 residues: CASRGDGDNQPQHF. The CDR3 DNA is TGTGCCAGCAGAGGGGACGGGGATAATCAGCCCCAGCATTTT.